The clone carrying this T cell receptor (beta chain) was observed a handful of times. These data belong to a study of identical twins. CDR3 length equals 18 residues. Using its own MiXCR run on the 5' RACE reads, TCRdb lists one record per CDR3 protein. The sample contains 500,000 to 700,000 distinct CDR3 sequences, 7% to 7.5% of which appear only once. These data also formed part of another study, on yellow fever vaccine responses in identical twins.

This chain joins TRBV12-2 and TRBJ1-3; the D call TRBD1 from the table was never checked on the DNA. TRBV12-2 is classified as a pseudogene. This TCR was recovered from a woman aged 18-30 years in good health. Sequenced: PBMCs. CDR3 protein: CASRFYGDRRTTGNTIYF. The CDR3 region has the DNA TGTGCAAGTCGCTTTTATGGGGACAGGCGGACTACCGGAAACACCATATATTTT.